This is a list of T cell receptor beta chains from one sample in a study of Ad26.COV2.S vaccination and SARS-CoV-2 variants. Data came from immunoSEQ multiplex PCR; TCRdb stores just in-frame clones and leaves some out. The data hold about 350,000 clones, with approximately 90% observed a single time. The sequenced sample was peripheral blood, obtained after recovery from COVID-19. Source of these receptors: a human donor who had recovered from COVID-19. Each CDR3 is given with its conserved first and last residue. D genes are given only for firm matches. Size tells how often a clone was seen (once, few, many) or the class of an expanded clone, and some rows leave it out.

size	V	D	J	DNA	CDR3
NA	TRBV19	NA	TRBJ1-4	TGTGCCAGTCTTGAACCCTCAACTAATGAAAAACTGTTTTTT	CASLEPSTNEKLFF
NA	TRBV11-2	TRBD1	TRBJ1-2	TGTGCCAGCAGCCGGGACAGCGTCTATGGCTACACCTTC	CASSRDSVYGYTF
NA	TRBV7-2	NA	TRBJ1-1	TGTGCCAGCAGCTGGGCGAGGGCCGTAAACACTGAAGCTTTCTTT	CASSWARAVNTEAFF
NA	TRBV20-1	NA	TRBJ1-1	TGCAGTGCTAGTTTTAGGAACACTGAAGCTTTCTTT	CSASFRNTEAFF
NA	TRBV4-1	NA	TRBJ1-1	TGCGCCAGCAGCCAAGAGAGGCGCGGGGCCGGGGGCCCTGAAGCTTTCTTT	CASSQERRGAGGPEAFF
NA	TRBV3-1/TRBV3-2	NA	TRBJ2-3	TGTGCCAGCGGGGGAAGGGCTTTAGGGGTCGATACGCAGTATTTT	CASGGRALGVDTQYF
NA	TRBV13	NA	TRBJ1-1	TGTGCCAGCAGTTCCGACGGTACTGAAGCTTTCTTT	CASSSDGTEAFF
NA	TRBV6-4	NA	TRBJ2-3	TGTGCCAGCAGAGCCCGAACCTACGTAACAGATACGCAGTATTTT	CASRARTYVTDTQYF
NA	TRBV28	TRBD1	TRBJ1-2	TGTGCCAGCCATGCCCCCGACAGGGTGTCTGGCTACACCTTC	CASHAPDRVSGYTF
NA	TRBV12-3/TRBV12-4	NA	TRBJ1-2	TGTGCCAGCTGCGCCGGGGGGGCTGGCTACACCTTC	CASCAGGAGYTF
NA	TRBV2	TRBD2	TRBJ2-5	TGTGCCAGCTGCCAGCGGGGGGCGGGAGAGGCCCAGTACTTC	CASCQRGAGEAQYF
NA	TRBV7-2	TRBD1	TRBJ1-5	TGTGCCAGCAGCCCGTCGGGACAGGGAAGCAATCAGCCCCAGCATTTT	CASSPSGQGSNQPQHF
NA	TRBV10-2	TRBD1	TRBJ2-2	TGCGCCATCAACCGGGACAGGGGGGCCGGGGAGCTGTTTTTT	CAINRDRGAGELFF
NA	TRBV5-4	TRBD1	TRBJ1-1	TGTGCCAGCCGGGACAGGGGAAAGGTTAACACTGAAGCTTTCTTT	CASRDRGKVNTEAFF
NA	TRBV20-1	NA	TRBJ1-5	TGCAGTGCTAGTCCAGGCAATAGCAATCAGCCCCAGCATTTT	CSASPGNSNQPQHF
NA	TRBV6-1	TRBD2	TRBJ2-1	TGTGCCAGCAGTGTTAAACTAGCGGGGGGGCCGGTGTACAATGAGCAGTTCTTC	CASSVKLAGGPVYNEQFF
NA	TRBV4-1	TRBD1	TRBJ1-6	TGCGCCAGCAGCCTTTTAATAGTGACAGGGGACTCACCCCTCCACTTT	CASSLLIVTGDSPLHF
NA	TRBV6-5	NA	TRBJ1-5	TGTGCCAGCAGTTTCCGACGGGCAGGAGATCAGCCCCAGCATTTT	CASSFRRAGDQPQHF
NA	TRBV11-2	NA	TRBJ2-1	TGTGCCAGCAGCGAACGGGGGAGGCAATTCAATGAGCAGTTCTTC	CASSERGRQFNEQFF
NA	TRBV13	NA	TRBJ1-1	TGTGCCAGCAGCTTCCCGACAGGGAACACTGAAGCTTTCTTT	CASSFPTGNTEAFF
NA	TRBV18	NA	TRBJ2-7	TGTGCCAGCTCACCACCGAGTAAGGTAGGCGAGCAGTACTTC	CASSPPSKVGEQYF
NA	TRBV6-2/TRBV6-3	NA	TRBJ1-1	TGTGCCAGCAGCGTCTCGGGGGGCAGAACTGAAGCTTTCTTT	CASSVSGGRTEAFF
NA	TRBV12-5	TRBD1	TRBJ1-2	TGTGCTAGTGGTTCAACAGGGGTAGACTATGGCTACACCTTC	CASGSTGVDYGYTF
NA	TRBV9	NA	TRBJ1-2	TGTGCCAGCAGCGTAGTAGACAGCTATGGCTACACCTTC	CASSVVDSYGYTF
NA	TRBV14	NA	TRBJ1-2	TGTGCCAGCAGCCAAGGGGTCTATGGCTACACCTTC	CASSQGVYGYTF
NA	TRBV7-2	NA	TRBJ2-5	TGTGCCAGCAGCCCCCAGGGGGGGTATCAAGAGACCCAGTACTTC	CASSPQGGYQETQYF
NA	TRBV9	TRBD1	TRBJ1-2	TGTGCCAGCAGCCAACCGACAGGGGCCGAAGGCTACACCTTC	CASSQPTGAEGYTF
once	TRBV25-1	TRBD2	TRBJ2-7	TGTGCCAGCAGTGCCCCAGGACTAGCGGGGTTATACGAGCAGTACTTC	CASSAPGLAGLYEQYF
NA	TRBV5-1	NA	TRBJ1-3	TGCGCCAGCAGCTTGACAGGTTTCACGGGGGGAAACACCATATATTTT	CASSLTGFTGGNTIYF
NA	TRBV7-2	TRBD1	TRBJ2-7	TGTGCCAGCAGCTTAGTTTTGGACAGGGGTGAAGAGCAGTACTTC	CASSLVLDRGEEQYF
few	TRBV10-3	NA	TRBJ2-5	TGTGCCATCAGTGATTTGACGAAGGAGTACTTC	CAISDLTKEYF
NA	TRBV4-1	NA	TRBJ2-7	TGCGCCAGCAGCCAAGTTCCGCACTCCTACGAGCAGTACTTC	CASSQVPHSYEQYF
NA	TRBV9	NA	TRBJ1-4	TGTGCCAGCAGCCCCGGCGGGGACCCTAATGAAAAACTGTTTTTT	CASSPGGDPNEKLFF
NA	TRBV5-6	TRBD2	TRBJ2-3	TGTGCCAGCGGGCCCTGGGGGGGGAGCACAGATACGCAGTATTTT	CASGPWGGSTDTQYF
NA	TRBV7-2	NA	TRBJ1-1	TGTGCCAGCAGCTTACAGCCCATGAACACTGAAGCTTTCTTT	CASSLQPMNTEAFF
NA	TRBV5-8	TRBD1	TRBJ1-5	TGTGCCAGCAGCCCGGGACAGGAATTCAATCAGCCCCAGCATTTT	CASSPGQEFNQPQHF
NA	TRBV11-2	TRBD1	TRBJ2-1	TGTGCCAGCAGCTACGAGCACCAGGGGGCCAACAATGAGCAGTTCTTC	CASSYEHQGANNEQFF
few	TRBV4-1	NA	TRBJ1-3	TGCGCCAGCAGCCAAGATATAGGAACTGGAAACACCATATATTTT	CASSQDIGTGNTIYF
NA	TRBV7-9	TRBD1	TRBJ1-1	TGTGCCAGCAGCCCGACAGGGGGCCGGTATGGGGCTTTCTTT	CASSPTGGRYGAFF
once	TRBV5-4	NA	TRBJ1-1	TGTGCCAGCAGCTTGATGAACACTGAAGCTTTCTTT	CASSLMNTEAFF
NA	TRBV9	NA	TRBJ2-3	TGTGCCAGCAGCGCTGCCCTGGACAGCCGCACAGATACGCAGTATTTT	CASSAALDSRTDTQYF
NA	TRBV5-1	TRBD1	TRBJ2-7	TGCGCCAGCAGCCCCGGACAGGGCTCCTACGAGCAGTACTTC	CASSPGQGSYEQYF
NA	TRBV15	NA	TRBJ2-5	TGTGCCACCAGCGAGCCACGGGAGACCCAGTACTTC	CATSEPRETQYF
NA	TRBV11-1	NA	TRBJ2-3	TGTGCCAGCAGCGTGAGCACAGATACGCAGTATTTT	CASSVSTDTQYF